The following is a T cell receptor (beta chain) sequence with its context. The V end lost 3 bases, the J end lost 3 bases, and 15 bases lay between the germline ends. CDR3 size: 15 residues. Germline V gene lookup returns CDR1 SGHVS and CDR2 FQNEAQ. This specimen comes from a study of shared clonotypes between healthy human individuals. TCRdb keeps only in-frame clones here, not all; method: immunoSEQ multiplex PCR. The sample lists about 480,000 clones; around 79% were seen once. This clonotype was sampled from a woman between 35 and 50 years old in good health. Some clones in this sample may be carry-over from other donors' samples. The sequencing sample was made of PBMCs. The J gene is TRBJ2-7, the V gene TRBV7-8; D remains ambiguous. CDR3 coding DNA: TGTGCCAGCAGCTTGATCGGACGGAATGACTACGAGCAGTACTTC. This codes for CASSLIGRNDYEQYF.